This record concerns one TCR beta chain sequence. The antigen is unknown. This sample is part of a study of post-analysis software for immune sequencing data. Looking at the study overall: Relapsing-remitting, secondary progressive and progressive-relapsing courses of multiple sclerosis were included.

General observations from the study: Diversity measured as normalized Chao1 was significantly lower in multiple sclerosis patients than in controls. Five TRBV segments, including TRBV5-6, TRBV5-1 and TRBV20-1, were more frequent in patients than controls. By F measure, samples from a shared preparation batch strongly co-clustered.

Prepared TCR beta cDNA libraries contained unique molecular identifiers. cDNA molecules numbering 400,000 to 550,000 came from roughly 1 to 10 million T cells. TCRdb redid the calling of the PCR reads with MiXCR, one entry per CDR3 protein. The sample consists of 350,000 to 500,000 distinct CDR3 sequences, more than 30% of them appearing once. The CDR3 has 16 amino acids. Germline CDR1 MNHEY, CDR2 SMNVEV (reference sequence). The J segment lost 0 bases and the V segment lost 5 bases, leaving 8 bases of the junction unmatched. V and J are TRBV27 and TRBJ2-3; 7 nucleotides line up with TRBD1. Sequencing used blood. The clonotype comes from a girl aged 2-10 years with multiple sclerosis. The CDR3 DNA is TGTGCCAGCAGTCCGGACAGGCTGACTAGCACAGATACGCAGTATTTT. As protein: CASSPDRLTSTDTQYF.